The 2 T cell receptor beta chains below were found in one sample sequenced in a study of T cell responses to AZD1222 COVID-19 vaccine. TCRdb's copy holds only in-frame clones and misses some; the assay was immunoSEQ multiplex PCR. The sample has 99,000 or so clones, roughly 87% seen once; the top ten hold around 3.1%. The source material was peripheral blood, sampled on day 0 of AZD1222 vaccination. All receptors come from an adult in good health.

CDR3 bases: TGTGCCAGTAGTAACCCCCCGGAAGTATACGAGCAGTACTTC. Protein sequence: CASSNPPEVYEQYF. The rearrangement links TRBV19 to TRBJ2-7; the D is unclear. The V end lost 4 bases, the J end lost 4 bases, and 14 bases lay between the germline ends. CDR1 LNHDA and CDR2 SQIVND come from the germline V gene (reference sequence). The CDR3 is 14 amino acids.

The V gene is TRBV6-2 or TRBV6-3, the J gene TRBJ2-7; D not resolved. The CDR3 sequence is 13 residues long. The germline gives CDR1 MNHEY, CDR2 SVGEGT. The V end was cut by 4 bases, the J end by 2 bases, with 9 bases between. The CDR3, as DNA: TGTGCCAGCAGTTCCAGTTTAACCTACGAGCAGTACTTC. Translation gives CASSSSLTYEQYF.